This TCR beta chain was recorded in a study of CD4+ T cells in melanoma. Profiling relied on immunoSEQ multiplex PCR, and the TCRdb table lists in-frame clones only, not all of them. The sample records about 50,000 clones, 89% being singletons. V shed 0 bases and J shed 3 bases, with 18 bases lying between them. This CDR3 has 17 amino acids. Germline V gene data show CDR1 as SGHRS and CDR2 as YFSETQ. Notes on this clone: The antigen is undetermined.

Overall study results and limits: A reported correlation linked neoantigen-specific CD4+ T cells to CD8+, macrophage and B cell function.

This TCR derives from a human donor with melanoma. The J gene is TRBJ1-1, the V gene TRBV5-1; a weak D match, TRBD1 (5 bases). The sample taken for sequencing was peripheral blood. CDR3 bases: TGCGCCAGCAGCTTGGGTCAGGGTCTCGTTTCAGACACTGAAGCTTTCTTT. This gives the protein CASSLGQGLVSDTEAFF.